This T cell receptor (beta chain) derives from a study of cytomegalovirus exposure and HLA in healthy donors. Study-wide background: Among the 300 to 400 donors who were genotyped, 81% fell in the genetic ancestry cluster that is associated with self-reported Caucasian donors. Study-wide points: Relative to the roughly 690-donor mean, N-insertions were reportedly fewer in an Asian-associated ancestry cluster in a later analysis. In a later analysis, common viral pathogens appeared linked to several of the most significant clusters. TRBV6-2, TRBV6-3 and some other V segments were unresolvable in 87-base-pair reads.

This CDR3 spans 13 amino acids. Looked up from germline, CDR1 is MNHEY and CDR2 is SVGAGI. V gave up 5 bases and J gave up 5 bases, with 13 bases separating them. 60 Vbeta and 13 Jbeta primers were used in PCR. Data came from immunoSEQ multiplex PCR; TCRdb stores just in-frame clones and leaves some out. This table holds about 190,000 clones, about 69% found once. Of note for this clone: The antigen is unknown.

This chain joins TRBV6-5 and TRBJ2-7, with a possible D match to TRBD1 (5 bases). The sequencing input was PBMCs. The receptor was derived from a man aged 25 to 45 in good health and CMV-seropositive. DNA for the CDR3: TGTGCCAGCAGTCTCGACAGCTTGAACGAGCAGTACTTC. Protein sequence: CASSLDSLNEQYF.